Listed here is a single TCR beta chain. These data originate in a study of blood T cell repertoires in COVID-19. Study background: The study drew acute and convalescent COVID-19 samples from the United States, Italy and Spain.

The data were produced by immunoSEQ multiplex PCR, yet TCRdb's version contains in-frame clones alone and is incomplete. The sample includes tens of thousands of clones, approximately 92% of them seen just once. This receptor was taken from a woman of 80 years or more with acute or convalescent COVID-19. What was sequenced was peripheral blood.

CDR3 loop: CASSQAGEDTQYF. The CDR3 coding sequence is TGCGCCAGCAGTCAAGCGGGGGAAGATACGCAGTATTTT. The V and J genes are TRBV5-1 and TRBJ2-3; 8 nucleotides align to TRBD2. The V gene's germline CDR1 is SGHRS and CDR2 YFSETQ. V lost 5 bases and J lost 5; bases outside the gene matches: 4. The CDR3 length is 13 residues.